The 9 T cell receptor beta chains below were found in one sample sequenced in a study of STAT3 mutations in large granular lymphocyte leukemia. Study-wide results and limits: Every T-LGLL patient had at least one immunodominant TCRbeta clonotype.

The data were produced by immunoSEQ multiplex PCR, yet TCRdb's version contains in-frame clones alone and is incomplete. The data show roughly 46,000 clones, 81% seen once. Their antigens remain unidentified. Specimen: PBMCs. These receptor sequences come from a human donor with T large granular lymphocyte leukemia. Some clones in this sample may be carry-over from other donors' samples.

This chain uses TRBV9 with TRBJ1-1; maybe TRBD1 (6 bases). Deletions cut 4 bases from V and 6 bases from J, with 22 bases between. The CDR3 consists of 16 residues. The germline CDR1 and CDR2 sequences are SGDLS and YYNGEE. The CDR3 region is CASSLGSGEVRAEAFF. CDR3 in DNA: TGTGCCAGCAGCCTGGGGTCAGGGGAAGTACGTGCTGAAGCTTTCTTT.

CDR3 loop: CASSIQLGNEQFF. CDR3 nucleotide sequence: TGTGCCAGCAGCATCCAATTAGGCAATGAGCAGTTCTTC. The rearrangement joins TRBV7-9 to TRBJ2-1; D remains ambiguous. The CDR3 covers 13 residues. CDR1 and CDR2 from the germline V gene are SEHNR and FQNEAQ (reference sequence). V lost 5 bases and J 6 bases, leaving 11 bases between the germline ends.

The V call is TRBV18, the J call TRBJ1-6; TRBD1 might be the D (5 bases). V lost 0 bases and J 7 bases, leaving 13 bases between the germline ends. The V gene's germline CDR1 is KGHSH and CDR2 LQKENI. CDR3 length: 16 residues. DNA of the CDR3: TGTGCCAGCTCACCACCGGCAGGGAAAAAGAATTCACCCCTCCACTTT. Translation gives CASSPPAGKKNSPLHF.

The table lists this clone with a count of one. V gene TRBV30 combines with J gene TRBJ1-2, with 10 bases identical to TRBD1. Germline V lookup: CDR1 GTSNPN, CDR2 SVGIG (reference sequence). The ends lost 5 bases at V and 3 bases at J; junction bases unmatched: 6. The CDR3 loop spans 14 amino acids. The CDR3 DNA sequence: TGTGCCTGGGAGGGACAGGGGATTTACTATGGCTACACCTTC. Translated: CAWEGQGIYYGYTF. Variable domain in full (rest from reference TRBV30 and TRBJ1-2): SQTIHQWPATLVQPVGSPLSLECTVEGTSNPNLYWYRQAAGRGLQLLFYSVGIGQISSEVPQNLSASRPQDRQFILSSKKLLLSDSGFYLCAWEGQGIYYGYTFGSGTRLTVV.

V usage is TRBV7-2 and J usage is TRBJ1-2; 9 bases map to TRBD1. J lost 4 bases, V lost 3 bases, and 6 bases had no gene match. CDR1 SGHTA and CDR2 FQGNSA come from the germline V gene. The CDR3 is made up of 15 amino acids. CDR3 loop: CASSFGDRAIYGYTF. Here the CDR3 DNA reads TGTGCCAGCAGCTTCGGGGACAGGGCCATCTATGGCTACACCTTC.

This chain connects TRBV5-4 to TRBJ1-2, with TRBD1 matching over 10 bases. With 3 bases clipped from V and 5 bases from J, the junction kept 7 bases outside the gene matches. This CDR3 has 15 amino acids. The germline gives CDR1 SGHNT, CDR2 YYREEE (reference sequence). CDR3 residues: CASSSTGGLWYGYTF. The CDR3 nucleotides are TGTGCCAGCAGCTCGACAGGGGGCCTTTGGTATGGCTACACCTTC. Looking up the rest from reference TRBV5-4 and TRBJ1-2 gives the full variable domain: ETGVTQSPTHLIKTRGQQVTLRCSSQSGHNTVSWYQQALGQGPQFIFQYYREEENGRGNFPPRFSGLQFPNYSSELNVNALELDDSALYLCASSSTGGLWYGYTFGSGTRLTVV.

The chain carries TRBV7-9 and TRBJ1-3; D gene unclear. Germline values: CDR1 SEHNR, CDR2 FQNEAQ (reference sequence). V lost 4 bases to trimming and J lost 0 bases, with 10 bases between them. This CDR3 contains 15 residues. The CDR3 here is CASSSLELSGNTIYF. The DNA of the CDR3 is TGTGCCAGCAGCTCCTTGGAGCTCTCTGGAAACACCATATATTTT. Looking up the rest from reference TRBV7-9 and TRBJ1-3 gives the full variable domain: DTGVSQNPRHKITKRGQNVTFRCDPISEHNRLYWYRQTLGQGPEFLTYFQNEAQLEKSRLLSDRFSAERPKGSFSTLEIQRTEQGDSAMYLCASSSLELSGNTIYFGEGSWLTVV.

This chain uses TRBV4-2 with TRBJ2-3; 7 nucleotides agree with TRBD2. The CDR3 spans 16 residues. Germline V CDR1 and CDR2: LGHNA, YNFKEQ. Trimming at V came to 0 bases and at J to 5 bases, leaving 8 bases not matched to a gene. Here the CDR3 reads CASSQDRLASGDTQYF. The CDR3 region has the DNA TGTGCCAGCAGCCAAGATCGACTAGCCAGCGGAGATACGCAGTATTTT.

CDR3 amino acids: CASSLYGTGGETQYF. CDR3 nucleotides: TGTGCCAGCAGTTTATACGGGACAGGGGGCGAGACCCAGTACTTC. The chain combines TRBV27 with TRBJ2-5, with 12 bases aligning to TRBD1. CDR3 length: 15 amino acids. The J segment lost 5 bases and the V segment lost 1 base, leaving 2 bases of the junction unmatched. Per the germline V gene, CDR1 is MNHEY and CDR2 is SMNVEV (reference sequence).